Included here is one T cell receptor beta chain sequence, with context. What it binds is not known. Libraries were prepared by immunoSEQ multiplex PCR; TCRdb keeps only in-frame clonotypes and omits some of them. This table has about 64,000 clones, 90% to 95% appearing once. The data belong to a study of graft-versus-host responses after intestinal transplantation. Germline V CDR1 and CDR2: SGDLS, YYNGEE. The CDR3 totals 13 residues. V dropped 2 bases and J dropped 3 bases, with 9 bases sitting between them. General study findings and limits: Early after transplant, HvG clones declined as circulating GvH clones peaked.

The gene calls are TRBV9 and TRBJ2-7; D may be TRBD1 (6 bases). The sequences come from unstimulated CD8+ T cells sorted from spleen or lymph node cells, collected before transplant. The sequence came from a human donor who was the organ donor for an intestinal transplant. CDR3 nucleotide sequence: TGTGCCAGCAGCGTCTCAGGGGACTACGAGCAGTACTTC. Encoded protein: CASSVSGDYEQYF.